Shown below are 31 T cell receptor beta chains from a single sample sequenced in a study of shared clonotypes between healthy human individuals. Only in-frame clones appear in the TCRdb table, and some are missing; sequencing was by immunoSEQ multiplex PCR. The profile covers approximately 2.5 million clones, with more than 85% appearing a single time and around 0.4% taken by the ten largest. Sequencing used naive CD4+ T cells from PBMCs. As to subset: CD45RA+ positively selected. Receptor source: a man younger than 35 in good health. Some clones in this sample may be carry-over from other donors' samples.

The V gene is TRBV6-4, the J gene TRBJ2-1; D ambiguous. V was pared by 6 bases and J by 2 bases, with 14 bases between. The CDR3 has 15 amino acids. Germline CDR1 MRHNA, CDR2 SNTAGT. CDR3 residues: CASSPEFVPYNEQFF. CDR3 DNA: TGTGCCAGCAGCCCAGAATTTGTTCCCTACAATGAGCAGTTCTTC.

Here the CDR3 reads CASSPFADEQYF. The CDR3 region has the DNA TGTGCCAGCAGTCCTTTCGCCGACGAGCAGTACTTC. The rearrangement joins TRBV28 to TRBJ2-7; D gene unclear. The germline V and J ends were trimmed by 5 bases and 5 bases, with 10 bases remaining between them. CDR1 is MDHEN, CDR2 SYDVKM, per germline. The CDR3 totals 12 residues.

The J gene is TRBJ2-2, the V gene TRBV5-1; 9 bases are shared with TRBD2. The CDR3 covers 17 residues. CDR1 SGHRS and CDR2 YFSETQ come from the germline V gene. Trimming removed 5 bases from V and 2 bases from J; junction bases left unmatched: 10. CDR3 residues: CASSRTGLATNTGELFF. In nucleotides, the CDR3 is TGCGCCAGCAGTAGGACCGGACTAGCGACCAACACCGGGGAGCTGTTTTTT.

The chain employs TRBV18 and TRBJ2-2; maybe TRBD1 (6 bases). The CDR3 extends over 15 amino acids. Per germline, CDR1 KGHSH and CDR2 LQKENI. The V gene lost 3 bases and the J gene lost 5 bases, with 13 bases spanning the gap. CDR3 sequence: CASSPSGQITGELFF. CDR3 sequence (DNA): TGTGCCAGCTCACCTTCGGGACAAATAACCGGGGAGCTGTTTTTT.

The J gene is TRBJ1-1, the V gene TRBV11-2; tentatively, D is TRBD1 (6 bases). This CDR3 has 15 amino acids. With 5 bases removed from V and 4 bases from J, the gap between germline ends came to 17 bases. Germline lookup yields CDR1 SGHAT and CDR2 FQNNGV. The CDR3 coding sequence is TGTGCCAGCAGCCCCCGGGGGCAAAAGGCCACTGAAGCTTTCTTT. Protein product: CASSPRGQKATEAFF.

The chain carries TRBV28 and TRBJ2-5, with TRBD1 identical over 9 bases. The CDR3 consists of 14 residues. V gave up 5 bases and J gave up 4 bases; unmatched junction bases: 5. Per the germline V gene, CDR1 is MDHEN and CDR2 is SYDVKM. The CDR3 region has the DNA TGTGCCAGCAGTCCCCGGACAGGGGTAGAGACCCAGTACTTC. Protein: CASSPRTGVETQYF.

The J gene is TRBJ1-1, the V gene TRBV7-9, with 8 bases identical to TRBD1. CDR1 is SEHNR and CDR2 is FQNEAQ in the germline V gene (reference sequence). With 3 bases clipped from V and 0 bases from J, the junction kept 0 bases outside the gene matches. The CDR3 contains 14 residues. DNA for the CDR3: TGTGCCAGCAGCTTGGACAGGGTGAACACTGAAGCTTTCTTT. Translated, it gives CASSLDRVNTEAFF.

The gene calls are TRBV7-2 and TRBJ2-1; D is perhaps TRBD1 (5 bases). The germline CDR1 and CDR2 sequences are SGHTA and FQGNSA. V lost 4 bases and J 3 bases, leaving 16 bases between the germline ends. The length of the CDR3 is 16 residues. The CDR3 sequence is CASSWSKTDFYNEQFF. CDR3 sequence (DNA): TGTGCCAGCAGCTGGTCGAAGACAGACTTCTACAATGAGCAGTTCTTC.

As concerns this clone: Other DNA variants within this sample encode the same CDR3. The V gene is TRBV5-1, the J gene TRBJ1-5; 11 bases are a match to TRBD1. Germline CDR1 and CDR2: SGHRS and YFSETQ. This CDR3 has 15 amino acids. Germline trimming cut 4 bases from V and 6 bases from J; bases unmatched to any gene: 6. For the CDR3, the DNA is TGCGCCAGCAGCCCCGGACAGGGGGCAGGTCAGCCCCAGCATTTT. Translation: CASSPGQGAGQPQHF. Together with reference TRBV5-1 and TRBJ1-5, the CDR3 gives the full variable domain: KAGVTQTPRYLIKTRGQQVTLSCSPISGHRSVSWYQQTPGQGLQFLFEYFSETQRNKGNFPGRFSGRQFSNSRSEMNVSTLELGDSALYLCASSPGQGAGQPQHFGDGTRLSIL.

J is TRBJ2-5 and V is TRBV6-1, with D hard to call. V shed 8 bases and J shed 5 bases, with 18 bases lying between them. In germline, CDR1 is MNHNS, CDR2 SASEGT. This CDR3 contains 14 residues. In nucleotides, the CDR3 is TGTGCCAGCTCGAACTGGGGTTTAGGGGAGACCCAGTACTTC. It translates to CASSNWGLGETQYF.

V is TRBV28 and J is TRBJ2-7, with D possibly TRBD1 on 5 matching bases. Germline lookup yields CDR1 MDHEN and CDR2 SYDVKM. V was cut by 6 bases and J by 2 bases, with 14 bases left in between. CDR3 length: 14 amino acids. The CDR3 coding sequence is TGTGCCAGCAGCTCGTCAAGGGGAACCTACGAGCAGTACTTC. This codes for CASSSSRGTYEQYF. The whole variable domain, filled in from reference TRBV28 and TRBJ2-7, reads DVKVTQSSRYLVKRTGEKVFLECVQDMDHENMFWYRQDPGLGLRLIYFSYDVKMKEKGDIPEGYSVSREKKERFSLILESASTNQTSMYLCASSSSRGTYEQYFGPGTRLTVT.

The CDR3 DNA reads as TGCGCCAGCAGCTTGGAGGGTGGGACCAATGAGCAGTTCTTC. Encoded protein: CASSLEGGTNEQFF. V is TRBV5-1 and J is TRBJ2-1; D possibly matches TRBD1 or TRBD2 (5 bases each). V was cut by 0 bases and J by 6 bases, with 10 bases left in between. Germline CDR1 reads SGHRS; CDR2 reads YFSETQ. The CDR3 is 14 amino acids.

The chain employs TRBV28 and TRBJ2-5, with 7 nucleotides matching TRBD1. The DNA end favors TRBJ2-7, so the J call may be wrong. The CDR3 is made up of 12 amino acids. CDR1 is MDHEN and CDR2 is SYDVKM in the germline V gene. The DNA for the CDR3 is TGTGCCAGCAGTCCTCACAGGGGCGAGCAGTACTTC. This gives the protein CASSPHRGEQYF.

This clone showed up just once. The chain joins TRBV28 to TRBJ2-7; D perhaps matches TRBD1 (6 bases). The CDR3 length is 13 residues. V dropped 7 bases and J dropped 7 bases, with 17 bases sitting between them. The germline gives CDR1 MDHEN, CDR2 SYDVKM. This CDR3 reads CASIYRVNGEQYF. DNA for the CDR3: TGTGCCAGCATTTACAGGGTCAACGGAGAGCAGTACTTC.

The V gene is TRBV27, the J gene TRBJ1-5; TRBD1 matches at 9 bases. Losses at the gene ends were 4 bases for V and 2 bases for J; bases not matched to a gene: 21. The CDR3 runs 21 residues. The V gene's germline CDR1 is MNHEY and CDR2 SMNVEV (reference sequence). The CDR3 DNA sequence: TGTGCCAGCAGTTCACATACACGGACAGGGGCCCCTTTTAACTGCAATCAGCCCCAGCATTTT. Translation gives CASSSHTRTGAPFNCNQPQHF.

The chain employs TRBV5-4 and TRBJ1-5; D gene ambiguous. The CDR3 totals 17 residues. V gave up 4 bases and J gave up 2 bases, with 19 bases separating them. Germline V gene sequence: CDR1 SGHNT, CDR2 YYREEE (reference sequence). In DNA, the CDR3 is TGTGCCAGCAGCCCGGGCAGAGGGCTGCAGTGCAATCAGCCCCAGCATTTT. This sequence encodes CASSPGRGLQCNQPQHF.

Comments on this clone: Other DNA sequences of this sample code for an identical CDR3. V and J are TRBV7-3 and TRBJ2-1; TRBD2 matches at 9 bases. The CDR3 contains 15 residues. Per germline, CDR1 SGHTA and CDR2 FQGTGA. V dropped 2 bases and J dropped 8; count of bases not matched to a gene: 7. The CDR3 protein is CASSLGLAGLDEQFF. DNA for the CDR3: TGTGCCAGCAGCTTAGGCCTAGCGGGATTAGATGAGCAGTTCTTC.

This chain links TRBV19 with TRBJ1-4; D is unclear. Germline V CDR1 and CDR2: LNHDA, SQIVND (reference sequence). V was clipped by 6 bases and J by 8 bases, with 13 bases between them. CDR3 length equals 13 residues. CDR3: CASRRREEEKLFF. As DNA, the CDR3 is TGTGCCAGTAGGCGCCGGGAGGAGGAAAAACTGTTTTTT.

This clone was counted at least ten times. The CDR3 DNA follows: TGTGCCAGCAGAAACCGGGACAGGGCTTATAGCAATCAGCCCCAGCATTTT. Encoded protein: CASRNRDRAYSNQPQHF. The chain combines TRBV28 with TRBJ1-5; the match to TRBD1 covers 9 bases. The J segment lost 0 bases and the V segment lost 6 bases, leaving 9 bases of the junction unmatched. CDR1 is MDHEN and CDR2 is SYDVKM in the germline V gene. The CDR3 covers 17 residues.

This sequence joins TRBV6-5 and TRBJ2-5; TRBD1 matches at 11 bases. The CDR3 contains 15 residues. The V gene end was trimmed by 0 bases and the J gene end by 7 bases; junction bases not matched to a gene: 4. Germline V gene data show CDR1 as MNHEY and CDR2 as SVGAGI. The CDR3 bases are TGTGCCAGCAGTTACTCGGGACAGGGGGTGGGGACCCAGTACTTC. Protein: CASSYSGQGVGTQYF.

This sequence joins TRBV5-1 and TRBJ2-1, with 9 bases matching TRBD1. Germline assignment: CDR1 SGHRS and CDR2 YFSETQ. The CDR3 runs 17 residues. V trimming: 0 bases; J trimming: 9 bases; junction bases outside the gene matches: 13. The CDR3 loop reads CASSLGAGTGRSGEQFF. The CDR3 DNA reads as TGCGCCAGCAGCTTGGGGGCCGGGACAGGGCGGTCGGGTGAGCAGTTCTTC.

The chain couples TRBV10-3 to TRBJ1-1; 8 bases are shared with TRBD1. CDR3 size: 15 residues. Germline-derived CDR1 and CDR2 are ENHRY and SYGVKD. After removal of 4 bases from V and 5 bases from J, the junction contained 9 bases not matched to a gene. CDR3 DNA: TGTGCCATCAGTGGCTCACAGGGGGTCGGAACTGAAGCTTTCTTT. It specifies CAISGSQGVGTEAFF.

This sequence joins TRBV5-4 and TRBJ2-5; no clear D. Trimming shortened V by 5 bases and J by 2 bases, and 13 bases separated the two germline ends. This CDR3 has 14 amino acids. Germline CDR1 reads SGHNT; CDR2 reads YYREEE (reference sequence). The CDR3 here is CASRSLGQQETQYF. The CDR3 nucleotides are TGTGCCAGCAGGAGCTTAGGGCAGCAAGAGACCCAGTACTTC.

This rearrangement joins TRBV7-9 to TRBJ1-5; D call uncertain. The CDR3 runs 13 residues. The V end was cut by 5 bases, the J end by 12 bases, with 17 bases between. Per the germline V gene, CDR1 is SEHNR and CDR2 is FQNEAQ (reference sequence). This chain's CDR3 is CASSPGGPLNQHF. CDR3 nucleotides: TGTGCCAGCAGCCCCGGTGGGCCCCTAAACCAGCATTTT.

This clone was counted a single time. V gene TRBV5-1 combines with J gene TRBJ2-1, with a weak D call TRBD1 (6 bases). Germline CDR1 SGHRS, CDR2 YFSETQ. V gave up 0 bases and J gave up 2 bases, with 15 bases separating them. The CDR3 sequence is 17 residues long. CDR3: CASSLVGRQGPYNEQFF. CDR3 DNA sequence: TGCGCCAGCAGCTTGGTAGGTCGCCAGGGGCCCTACAATGAGCAGTTCTTC.

This sequence joins TRBV28 and TRBJ2-7, with D possibly being TRBD1 or TRBD2 (5 bases each). Trimming shortened V by 5 bases and J by 4 bases, and 18 bases separated the two germline ends. CDR3 length equals 15 residues. Germline V gene sequence: CDR1 MDHEN, CDR2 SYDVKM. The CDR3 here is CASSPGNGGGYEQYF. For the CDR3, the DNA is TGTGCCAGCAGTCCAGGCAATGGGGGTGGGTACGAGCAGTACTTC.

This chain joins TRBV4-1 and TRBJ2-7; 10 nucleotides match TRBD1. V shed 1 base and J 2 bases; nucleotides not matched to a gene: 5. This CDR3 contains 16 residues. Germline V CDR1 and CDR2: MGHRA, YSYEKL. CDR3 sequence: CASSQGVGTGAYEQYF. CDR3 nucleotides: TGCGCCAGCAGCCAAGGGGTCGGGACAGGGGCCTACGAGCAGTACTTC.

A remark on this clone: Other DNA sequences in the same sample also yield this CDR3. This chain joins TRBV5-1 and TRBJ2-5, with D uncertain. V dropped 0 bases and J dropped 2 bases, with 8 bases sitting between them. CDR3 length: 14 amino acids. Looked up from germline, CDR1 is SGHRS and CDR2 is YFSETQ. Here the CDR3 reads CASSLGPNQETQYF. CDR3 nucleotides: TGCGCCAGCAGCTTGGGGCCTAATCAAGAGACCCAGTACTTC. Full variable domain (missing parts from reference TRBV5-1 and TRBJ2-5): KAGVTQTPRYLIKTRGQQVTLSCSPISGHRSVSWYQQTPGQGLQFLFEYFSETQRNKGNFPGRFSGRQFSNSRSEMNVSTLELGDSALYLCASSLGPNQETQYFGPGTRLLVL.

The chain recombines TRBV9 with TRBJ1-4, with D unclear. Germline V gene data show CDR1 as SGDLS and CDR2 as YYNGEE. V lost 0 bases, J lost 13 bases, and 13 bases lay in between. The CDR3 is 13 residues long. In DNA form, the CDR3 reads TGTGCCAGCAGCGTAGGTAATCAGGAGAGACTGTTTTTT. This translates into CASSVGNQERLFF.

In the case of this clone: Other nucleotide sequences from this sample produce the same CDR3. This rearrangement joins TRBV5-1 to TRBJ2-7, with D unresolved. Germline V gives CDR1 SGHRS, CDR2 YFSETQ. With 1 base removed from V and 2 bases from J, the gap between germline ends came to 7 bases. The CDR3 consists of 13 residues. The CDR3 loop is CASSLPGTYEQYF. DNA for the CDR3: TGCGCCAGCAGCTTGCCAGGAACCTACGAGCAGTACTTC.

This sequence joins TRBV7-2 and TRBJ2-7, with D possibly TRBD2 on 6 matching bases. Germline V CDR1 and CDR2: SGHTA, FQGNSA. Trimming took 1 base from V and 5 from J, leaving 24 bases between them. The CDR3 is 18 residues long. CDR3 DNA: TGTGCCAGCAGCTTAGTGTTCTGGGCGGGGCAGACGGGCCACGAGCAGTACTTC. This translates into CASSLVFWAGQTGHEQYF.